This T cell receptor beta chain emerged from a study of blood T cell repertoires in COVID-19. The ends were cut back, 6 bases at V and 2 bases at J, with 10 bases in the middle. The length of the CDR3 is 13 residues. Using immunoSEQ multiplex PCR, the repertoire was profiled, and TCRdb retains in-frame clones only, with some absent. The data contain some 70,000 clones, around 87% of them singletons. The sample comprised peripheral blood. The rearrangement uses TRBV12-3 or TRBV12-4 and TRBJ2-5; perhaps TRBD1 as D (6 bases). The origin of this receptor is a man in his fifties with active COVID-19. CDR3 coding DNA: TGTGCCAGCAGCCGAGGACAGCAAGAGACCCAGTACTTC. Amino acid sequence: CASSRGQQETQYF.